This TCR beta chain was recorded in a study of blood T cell repertoires in COVID-19. V shed 4 bases and J shed 6 bases, with 17 bases lying between them. The CDR3 length is 14 residues. CDR1 and CDR2 from the germline V gene are SGHDT and YYEEEE. Study processing details: Researchers report that nucleated cell counts were estimated from reference gene primer amplification. Method: immunoSEQ multiplex PCR; TCRdb's copy keeps in-frame clones and lacks some. From that table come the V and J calls and clone size; the DNA was used to work out D and trimming. The sample includes 200,000 or so clones, about 90% of them seen just once.

The TCR originated in a woman younger than 35 who had recovered from COVID-19. The chain has TRBV5-6 and TRBJ2-7, with a weak D call TRBD2 (6 bases). Sequenced: PBMCs or T cells enriched from blood (not recorded which). This CDR3 reads CASSPAGPYGEQYF. Here the CDR3 DNA reads TGTGCCAGCAGCCCCGCGGGGCCCTATGGCGAGCAGTACTTC.